The 17 T cell receptor beta chains below all came from one sample that was sequenced in a study of tumor-infiltrating lymphocytes in primary liver carcinoma. From approximately 490 ng total RNA, TCR beta cDNA was generated with a primer in the constant region. Three-round nested multiplex PCR performed with slightly modified ARM-PCR produced the TCR beta libraries. Each of the first two PCR rounds ran approximately 10 cycles with TRBV1-TRBV30 forward and C-beta reverse primers. Using its own MiXCR run on the multiplex PCR reads, TCRdb lists one record per CDR3 protein. The sample has around 120,000 distinct CDR3 sequences, around 60% seen once; the top ten hold around 9.7%. The tissue used was unsorted bulk material of roughly 17-33 mg. RNA and DNA were co-extracted from it with the AllPrep DNA/RNA mini kit. The sample taken for sequencing was liver tumor tissue from sampling region 1. The subset here: tumor region T1, superior pole. The receptors come from a woman aged 55-69 years with primary liver carcinoma and hepatitis B virus infection.

About this clonotype itself: The germline gene is not matched at one end of the junction; a read error may be the cause. The CDR3 bases are TGTGCCGTCAGTGAAAGTGGGGGCTACCAGCCCCAGCATTTT. Translated, it gives CAVSESGGYQPQHF. The chain carries TRBV10-3 and TRBJ1-5, with TRBD1 as a possible D gene (6 bases). The V gene's germline CDR1 is ENHRY and CDR2 SYGVKD. CDR3 length: 14 amino acids.

Remarks on this clonotype: Its ends do not fully match the called genes, so a read error is possible. The gene calls are TRBV29-1 and TRBJ2-5; D gene ambiguous. CDR1 is SQVTM and CDR2 is ANQGSEA in the germline V gene. CDR3 length: 12 amino acids. The CDR3 spells CSVVARPVAQYF. Written as DNA, the CDR3 is TGCAGCGTTGTCGCCAGGCCAGTGGCCCAATACTTC.

About this clonotype itself: The junction differs from germline at one of its ends, possibly a read error. The chain is built from TRBV12-3 or TRBV12-4 and TRBJ2-2, with D uncertain. CDR3 length: 16 amino acids. Here the CDR3 reads CTSSFPAQMNTGELFF. For the CDR3, the DNA is TGTACCAGCAGTTTTCCGGCGCAAATGAACACCGGGGAGCTGTTTTTT.

On this clonotype itself: This may stem from a read error, because a much larger clone lies one nucleotide away. This chain connects TRBV6-2 or TRBV6-3 to TRBJ1-1; TRBD1 is a possible D gene (5 bases). The CDR3 covers 14 residues. The V gene's germline CDR1 is MNHEY and CDR2 SVGEGT. Trimming stripped 6 bases from V and 0 bases from J, with 11 bases between. CDR3 DNA sequence: TGTGCCAGCAGCCTGACAGTTTTGAACACTGAAGCTTTCTTT. This encodes CASSLTVLNTEAFF.

The sample holds many counts of this clonotype. The chain has TRBV29-1 and TRBJ2-7; 11 bases are a match to TRBD1. The V gene's germline CDR1 is SQVTM and CDR2 ANQGSEA. V gave up 4 bases and J gave up 3 bases; unmatched junction bases: 2. The CDR3 totals 13 residues. This CDR3 is CSVVGTGGYEQYF. The CDR3 DNA sequence: TGCAGCGTTGTTGGGACAGGGGGCTACGAGCAGTACTTC.

As to this clonotype: At one boundary the junction diverges from the germline segment, which might be a read error. The chain couples TRBV10-2 to TRBJ2-1, with a weak D call TRBD1 (5 bases). The CDR3 totals 14 residues. Looked up from germline, CDR1 is WSHSY and CDR2 is SAAADI. The CDR3 DNA reads as TGTGCCAGCAGGGCCCTCGAGTCCGTGACTGAGCAGTTCTTC. Amino acids: CASRALESVTEQFF.

This clonotype appeared a few times. A much larger clone differs from this one at a single base, so this may be a read error. The chain is built from TRBV6-5 and TRBJ1-1, with D maybe TRBD1 (6 bases). In germline, CDR1 is MNHEY, CDR2 SVGAGI. V was trimmed by 2 bases and J by 4 bases, leaving 14 bases between them. The CDR3 extends over 15 amino acids. In nucleotides, the CDR3 is TGTGCCAGCAGTTACGCCAGGGGAGTTGCCACTGAAGCTTTCTTT. Encoded protein: CASSYARGVATEAFF.

About this clonotype: A much larger clone lies a single base off, so this may be a read error. The CDR3 does not end in the conserved phenylalanine or tryptophan, so this is likely a read error. The chain couples TRBV20-1 to TRBJ2-3; D gene uncertain. Trimming removed 0 bases from V and 11 bases from J, with 12 bases in between. The CDR3 spans 12 residues. Looked up from germline, CDR1 is DFQATT and CDR2 is SNEGSKA (reference sequence). The CDR3 region has the DNA TGCAGTGCTAGAGATCTGGCTGTTCGGCAGTATTAT. Protein sequence: CSARDLAVRQYY.

About this clonotype: Given the absence of the conserved phenylalanine or tryptophan at the CDR3 end, a read error is likely. The chain is built from TRBV12-3 or TRBV12-4 and TRBJ1-2; D unclear. The CDR3 totals 14 residues. V was pared by 3 bases and J by 5 bases, with 13 bases between. The DNA of the CDR3 is TGTGCCAGCAGTTTGGGCATTCCGGGGTATGGCTACACCTGC. Its protein is CASSLGIPGYGYTC.

The CDR3 sequence is CASSLGVGGCDNSPLHF. Here the CDR3 DNA reads TGTGCCAGCAGCTTAGGGGTCGGGGGTTGTGATAATTCACCCCTCCACTTT. The rearrangement uses TRBV7-9 and TRBJ1-6; TRBD1 is a possible D gene (5 bases). This CDR3 is built from 17 residues. With 1 base removed from V and 5 bases from J, the gap between germline ends came to 15 bases. Germline-derived CDR1 and CDR2 are SEHNR and FQNEAQ (reference sequence).

The V gene is TRBV10-3, the J gene TRBJ1-4; D is possibly TRBD1 (5 bases). Germline V gene sequence: CDR1 ENHRY, CDR2 SYGVKD. The V and J ends lost 6 bases and 5 bases respectively, with 19 bases between them. The CDR3 contains 16 residues. CDR3 sequence reads: CAIRSRGGGDNEKLFF. In nucleotides, the CDR3 is TGTGCCATCAGATCCCGGGGCGGAGGAGACAATGAAAAACTGTTTTTT.

The chain has TRBV6-5 and TRBJ1-2, with D possibly matching TRBD1 (5 bases). Per germline, CDR1 MNHEY and CDR2 SVGAGI. Trimming stripped 3 bases from V and 7 bases from J, with 18 bases between. The CDR3 covers 15 residues. This chain's CDR3 is CASSYQKGRAGGYTF. The DNA for the CDR3 is TGTGCCAGCAGTTATCAAAAGGGACGGGCCGGTGGCTACACCTTC.

The chain carries TRBV6-2 or TRBV6-3 and TRBJ1-1; D is ambiguous. This CDR3 region has 14 residues. Germline CDR1 and CDR2: MNHEY and SVGEGT. The V end lost 0 bases, the J end lost 9 bases, and 14 bases lay between the germline ends. This CDR3 is CASSYSESFTKAFF. The CDR3 DNA follows: TGTGCCAGCAGTTACTCGGAGTCTTTCACAAAAGCTTTCTTT.

The table lists this clonotype with many counts. This sequence joins TRBV29-1 and TRBJ1-2; TRBD1 matches 10 bases. In germline, CDR1 is SQVTM, CDR2 ANQGSEA. V lost 7 bases to trimming and J lost 6 bases; unmatched junction nucleotides: 11. The CDR3 runs to 14 residues. CDR3 coding DNA: TGCAGCGCTGGGGACAGGGGTTCGATTCATGGCTACACCTTC. The encoded protein is CSAGDRGSIHGYTF.

Details on this clonotype: Given the absence of the conserved phenylalanine or tryptophan at the CDR3 end, a read error is likely. The DNA is left out, because the CDR3 cannot be placed on it with certainty; the CDR3 is given as TCRdb lists it. The chain couples TRBV11-3 to TRBJ2-1; TRBD2, as called in the table, went unchecked against the DNA. The CDR3 spans 15 amino acids, including both terminal residues. From germline, CDR1 is SGHNT and CDR2 YENEEA. The CDR3 here is CASSLGTSGKLEHSI.

The CDR3: CVGSSRPYEQYF. CDR3 coding DNA: TGTGTCGGCAGTTCCCGCCCCTACGAGCAGTACTTC. The genes are TRBV12-3 or TRBV12-4 and TRBJ2-7, with no clear D. This CDR3 spans 12 amino acids.

Of note for this clonotype: Just one base apart from a much larger clone, this may be a read error. V is TRBV6-6 and J is TRBJ2-3; a weak D match, TRBD1 (5 bases). The CDR3 totals 13 residues. The V and J ends lost 7 bases and 5 bases respectively, with 13 bases between them. From germline, CDR1 is MNHNY and CDR2 SVGAGI (reference sequence). The CDR3 loop is CASTTIRGDTQYF. DNA for the CDR3: TGTGCCAGCACTACAATTAGGGGAGATACGCAGTATTTT.